This TCR beta chain emerged from a study of neoadjuvant nivolumab and ipilimumab in lung cancer. Study-level points and caveats: Blood richness before therapy tracked richness in tumors resected after neoadjuvant therapy. TCR sequencing covered a small number of samples. TCR clonality did not significantly correlate with pathologic tumor regression. Resected tumors had greater TCR richness and clonality than uninvolved lung.

CDR1 is SGHNT and CDR2 is YENEEA in the germline V gene. The CDR3 consists of 12 residues. V was shortened by 3 bases and J by 4 bases, with 5 bases between the two germline ends. Produced via immunoSEQ multiplex PCR; TCRdb's table is partial and in-frame only. In the table there are 10,000 to 15,000 clones, around 70% of which are singletons. As for this clone: Its antigen remains unknown.

The TCR comes from an adult with non-small cell lung cancer. Here the sequenced sample was peripheral blood, taken after neoadjuvant nivolumab, alone or with ipilimumab, at or shortly before surgery. The chain combines TRBV11-3 with TRBJ2-3; unclear D gene. Written as DNA, the CDR3 is TGTGCCAGCAGCTTTCTTCCAGATACGCAGTATTTT. Amino acids: CASSFLPDTQYF.